The T cell receptor (beta chain) described here comes from a study of T cell responses to AZD1222 COVID-19 vaccine. Profiled with immunoSEQ multiplex PCR; TCRdb holds only in-frame clones, not every one. The sample consists of roughly 250,000 clones, more than 85% of them appearing once. Between the trimmed V and J ends, which lost 4 bases and 5 bases, there was a span of 14 bases. The CDR3 has 15 amino acids. Germline loops: CDR1 SEHNR, CDR2 FQNEAQ (reference sequence). This material consisted of peripheral blood, taken on day 0 of AZD1222 vaccination. The rearrangement uses TRBV7-9 and TRBJ2-2; D gene uncertain. The clonotype was recovered from an adult in good health. In DNA, the CDR3 is TGTGCCAGCAGCTCAACGAGGACCCCTACCGGGGAGCTGTTTTTT. It is translated as CASSSTRTPTGELFF.